The 27 T cell receptor beta chains below come from one sample, sequenced in a study of shared clonotypes between healthy human individuals. Profiled with immunoSEQ multiplex PCR; TCRdb holds only in-frame clones, not every one. The data hold about 980,000 clones, with approximately 80% observed a single time. Material: memory CD4+ T cells sorted from blood. The subset was: CD45RA-negative fraction. The receptors here all came from a man aged 18 to 29 in good health.

The rearrangement uses TRBV29-1 and TRBJ1-1; 11 bases agree with TRBD1. This CDR3 has 13 residues. With V trimmed by 1 base and J by 9 bases, 4 bases remained unmatched. Germline V gives CDR1 SQVTM, CDR2 ANQGSEA. CDR3 loop: CSVEGGQGAQAFF. DNA for the CDR3: TGCAGCGTTGAAGGCGGACAGGGGGCTCAAGCTTTCTTT.

The chain recombines TRBV29-1 with TRBJ2-5; 8 bases match TRBD2. The better agreement between TRBJ2-7 and the DNA end casts doubt on the J call. There are 13 residues in the CDR3. CDR1 is SQVTM, CDR2 ANQGSEA, per germline. The CDR3 spells CSVRTSSTYEQYF. For the CDR3, the DNA is TGCAGCGTCAGGACTAGCTCTACCTACGAGCAGTACTTC.

The sample holds one count of this clone. The V gene is TRBV5-6, the J gene TRBJ1-3; no firm D call. Germline CDR1 SGHDT, CDR2 YYEEEE. Trimming shortened V by 2 bases and J by 3 bases, and 6 bases separated the two germline ends. The CDR3 loop spans 13 amino acids. The CDR3 protein is CASSLWGGNTIYF. In DNA, the CDR3 is TGTGCCAGCAGCTTATGGGGTGGAAACACCATATATTTT.

On this clone itself: The identical CDR3 is also encoded by other nucleotide sequences in the sample. The rearrangement links TRBV29-1 to TRBJ1-5; D unresolved. Germline values: CDR1 SQVTM, CDR2 ANQGSEA. V was pared by 4 bases and J by 0 bases, with 7 bases between. CDR3 length equals 13 residues. CDR3 loop: CSVGTGSNQPQHF. DNA of the CDR3: TGCAGCGTTGGGACGGGTAGCAATCAGCCCCAGCATTTT. Drawing the rest from reference TRBV29-1 and TRBJ1-5, the complete variable domain is SAVISQKPSRDICQRGTSLTIQCQVDSQVTMMFWYRQQPGQSLTLIATANQGSEATYESGFVIDKFPISRPNLTFSTLTVSNMSPEDSSIYLCSVGTGSNQPQHFGDGTRLSIL.

As for this clone: The conserved phenylalanine or tryptophan is not found at the CDR3 terminus, so this likely reflects a read error. The V and J genes are TRBV30 and TRBJ1-2; D not resolved. CDR1 and CDR2 (germline): GTSNPN, SVGIG (reference sequence). Trimming removed 5 bases at V and 8 bases at J, with 21 bases between. The CDR3 spans 14 residues. CDR3 amino acids: CAWDSRTGWRGYTL. In DNA, the CDR3 is TGTGCCTGGGATTCCAGGACGGGATGGAGGGGCTACACCCTC.

This clone showed up just a few times. The sample contains more than one DNA sequence encoding this CDR3. The CDR3 DNA follows: TGTGCCAGCAGCTTAGGACAGATTAATGAAAAACTGTTTTTT. Encoded protein: CASSLGQINEKLFF. The chain joins TRBV7-9 to TRBJ1-4, with a tentative D call TRBD1 (5 bases). In germline, CDR1 is SEHNR, CDR2 FQNEAQ (reference sequence). V lost 1 base to trimming and J lost 4 bases, with 7 bases between them. The CDR3 contains 14 residues.

This clone appeared a few times. A far larger clone is one base from this, pointing to a likely read error. The chain carries TRBV5-6 and TRBJ2-7, with 9 bases aligning to TRBD1. The CDR3 consists of 13 residues. Germline V gene sequence: CDR1 SGHDT, CDR2 YYEEEE. Trimming at V came to 4 bases and at J to 2 bases, leaving 1 base not matched to a gene. CDR3 DNA: TGTGCCAGCAGCCGGACAGGGGCCTACGAGCAGTACTTC. This translates into CASSRTGAYEQYF. The whole variable domain, remainder taken from reference TRBV5-6 and TRBJ2-7, is DAGVTQSPTHLIKTRGQQVTLRCSPKSGHDTVSWYQQALGQGPQFIFQYYEEEERQRGNFPDRFSGHQFPNYSSELNVNALLLGDSALYLCASSRTGAYEQYFGPGTRLTVT.

The chain combines TRBV27 with TRBJ2-7; D uncertain. The CDR3 is 15 residues long. Germline V gene data show CDR1 as MNHEY and CDR2 as SMNVEV (reference sequence). V was trimmed by 6 bases and J by 3 bases, leaving 18 bases between them. The CDR3 spells CASRATKFGFYEQYF. The CDR3 nucleotides read TGTGCCAGCAGAGCCACAAAGTTCGGGTTCTACGAGCAGTACTTC.

The gene calls are TRBV5-4 and TRBJ2-7, with 7 nucleotides matching TRBD2. The CDR3 covers 15 residues. The germline V gene has CDR1 SGHNT and CDR2 YYREEE (reference sequence). Losses at the gene ends were 1 base for V and 5 bases for J; bases not matched to a gene: 9. CDR3 nucleotide sequence: TGTGCCAGCAGCTTGACACGTGCGGGAGAGGACGAGCAGTACTTC. This sequence encodes CASSLTRAGEDEQYF.

Concerning this clone itself: The junction departs from germline at one end; a sequencing error may be responsible. The chain recombines TRBV7-7 with TRBJ2-3, with 9 bases that match TRBD2. Looked up from germline, CDR1 is SSHAT and CDR2 is FNYEAQ (reference sequence). The CDR3 is 18 residues long. CDR3 in amino acids: CASTYRNPRAGGTDTQYF. The CDR3 nucleotides are TGTGCTAGCACCTACCGGAACCCCAGAGCGGGAGGAACAGATACGCAGTATTTT.

This chain connects TRBV7-9 to TRBJ2-3; D call uncertain. V dropped 7 bases and J dropped 2 bases, with 16 bases sitting between them. The CDR3 totals 15 residues. Germline CDR1 is SEHNR and CDR2 is FQNEAQ (reference sequence). The CDR3 spells CASKIVLTTTDTQYF. The DNA for the CDR3 is TGTGCCAGCAAAATTGTGCTAACAACCACAGATACGCAGTATTTT.

This clone was recorded a few times. The J gene is TRBJ1-6, the V gene TRBV7-2; D gene ambiguous. CDR1 is SGHTA, CDR2 FQGNSA, per germline. V lost 6 bases, J lost 10 bases, and 22 bases lay in between. The length of the CDR3 is 16 residues. The CDR3 bases are TGTGCCAGCAGGCGGGCAAGTGGGCCCCTCGGCTCACCCCTCCACTTT. Translated: CASRRASGPLGSPLHF.

A remark on this clone: The sample has other DNA sequences that encode this CDR3 too. The genes are TRBV5-1 and TRBJ2-1; D might be TRBD2 (5 bases). The CDR3 contains 16 residues. Trimming left V 5 bases short and J 0 bases short, with 15 bases between. Germline assignment: CDR1 SGHRS and CDR2 YFSETQ. The DNA of the CDR3 is TGCGCCAGCAGTTTAGACGGGGTGAGCTCCTACAATGAGCAGTTCTTC. Translation: CASSLDGVSSYNEQFF.

This chain links TRBV7-9 with TRBJ1-6; D might be TRBD1 (5 bases). V was cut by 8 bases and J by 7 bases, with 12 bases left in between. This CDR3 contains 13 residues. Germline V gives CDR1 SEHNR, CDR2 FQNEAQ (reference sequence). The CDR3 sequence: CASGAGPNSPLHF. CDR3 nucleotides: TGTGCCAGCGGGGCCGGGCCGAATTCACCCCTCCACTTT.

A few counts support this clone. The chain uses TRBV30 and TRBJ1-1; D is unresolved. Germline CDR1 reads GTSNPN; CDR2 reads SVGIG (reference sequence). This CDR3 is 12 amino acids long. The ends were cut back, 3 bases at V and 4 bases at J, with 9 bases in the middle. The CDR3 sequence: CAWRGRSTEAFF. The CDR3 region has the DNA TGTGCCTGGAGAGGGCGGAGCACTGAAGCTTTCTTT.

The chain recombines TRBV18 with TRBJ2-3; D call uncertain. Germline CDR1 KGHSH, CDR2 LQKENI. The V end was cut by 3 bases, the J end by 4 bases, with 5 bases between. The CDR3 covers 12 residues. CDR3 region: CASSPRPDTQYF. As DNA, the CDR3 is TGTGCCAGCTCACCCCGGCCAGATACGCAGTATTTT.

This chain links TRBV11-2 with TRBJ2-1; TRBD2 might be the D (6 bases). The CDR3 has 17 amino acids. Germline values: CDR1 SGHAT, CDR2 FQNNGV. Trimming removed 1 base from V and 1 base from J, with 14 bases in between. CDR3 residues: CASSLGGAGSSYNEQFF. In nucleotides, the CDR3 is TGTGCCAGCAGCTTAGGTGGGGCGGGATCATCCTACAATGAGCAGTTCTTC.

The chain has TRBV30 and TRBJ2-5; TRBD2 agrees at 14 bases. V shed 2 bases, J shed 3 bases, and the junction held 5 bases outside the gene matches. CDR1 is GTSNPN, CDR2 SVGIG, per germline (reference sequence). The CDR3 is 16 residues long. The DNA of the CDR3 is TGTGCCTGGAGTCTCCCGGGACTAGCGGGGGAAGAGACCCAGTACTTC. As protein: CAWSLPGLAGEETQYF.

This chain connects TRBV19 to TRBJ2-3; D perhaps matches TRBD2 (6 bases). V was clipped by 11 bases and J by 2 bases, with 14 bases between them. The germline CDR1 and CDR2 sequences are LNHDA and SQIVND (reference sequence). This CDR3 region has 13 residues. In nucleotides, the CDR3 is TGTGCCGCGCGGGACTCCCTCACAGATACGCAGTATTTT. As protein: CAARDSLTDTQYF. Based on the CDR3 plus reference TRBV19 and TRBJ2-3, the full variable domain is DGGITQSPKYLFRKEGQNVTLSCEQNLNHDAMYWYRQDPGQGLRLIYYSQIVNDFQKGDIAEGYSVSREKKESFPLTVTSAQKNPTAFYLCAARDSLTDTQYFGPGTRLTVL.

This clone has only a few counts. The V call is TRBV6-1, the J call TRBJ2-2; D ambiguous. The CDR3 runs 14 residues. V was trimmed by 5 bases and J by 2 bases, leaving 9 bases between them. Germline V gives CDR1 MNHNS, CDR2 SASEGT. DNA for the CDR3: TGTGCCAGCAGTACCCAATTAAACACCGGGGAGCTGTTTTTT. Protein: CASSTQLNTGELFF.

The chain has TRBV19 and TRBJ1-2; TRBD1 aligns across 7 bases. Germline V gives CDR1 LNHDA, CDR2 SQIVND (reference sequence). The CDR3 is 17 amino acids. The V gene end was trimmed by 3 bases and the J gene end by 5 bases; junction bases not matched to a gene: 15. The CDR3 DNA reads TGTGCCAGTAGTATTCTCGGGACAGATAACCTGGGGTATGGCTACACCTTC. Translation: CASSILGTDNLGYGYTF.

This clone came up a few times. This rearrangement joins TRBV4-2 to TRBJ1-4, with 10 bases fitting TRBD1. J gave up 11 bases and V 3 bases, and 12 bases lay outside the gene matches. CDR1 and CDR2 from the germline V gene are LGHNA and YNFKEQ. This CDR3 spans 16 amino acids. The CDR3 DNA reads as TGTGCCAGCAGCCAGGACCGACAGGGGGCGGTCGCGAAACTGTTTTTT. This gives the protein CASSQDRQGAVAKLFF.

There are a few counts of this clone. Other DNA sequences within the sample encode an identical CDR3. The chain combines TRBV19 with TRBJ2-6; D remains ambiguous. CDR3 length: 12 amino acids. Germline loops: CDR1 LNHDA, CDR2 SQIVND (reference sequence). The germline V and J ends were trimmed by 8 bases and 3 bases, with 5 bases remaining between them. The CDR3 protein is CASRGGANVLTF. The CDR3 DNA sequence: TGTGCCAGTCGTGGTGGGGCCAACGTCCTGACTTTC.

The J gene is TRBJ1-5, the V gene TRBV6-1; 7 bases agree with TRBD1. CDR1 is MNHNS, CDR2 SASEGT, per germline. The CDR3 contains 15 residues. With 1 base clipped from V and 5 bases from J, the junction kept 5 bases outside the gene matches. CDR3: CASSEDGGGYQPQHF. CDR3 DNA: TGTGCCAGCAGTGAAGATGGAGGGGGCTATCAGCCCCAGCATTTT.

V is TRBV6-5 and J is TRBJ2-7; 9 bases map to TRBD2. Germline CDR1 is MNHEY and CDR2 is SVGAGI. This CDR3 has 15 residues. V lost 2 bases, J lost 6 bases, and 8 bases stayed unmatched. CDR3 bases: TGTGCCAGCAGTTACACGGGGCGCGGGGGGGGCGAGCAGTACTTC. Encoded protein: CASSYTGRGGGEQYF.

The count of this clone is one. V gene TRBV2 combines with J gene TRBJ2-3; 7 bases map to TRBD2. This CDR3 contains 14 residues. Per germline, CDR1 SNHLY and CDR2 FYNNEI. V dropped 6 bases and J dropped 4; count of bases not matched to a gene: 7. CDR3 sequence reads: CASRQAGQADTQYF. The CDR3 nucleotides are TGTGCCAGCAGGCAAGCGGGGCAGGCAGATACGCAGTATTTT.

V and J are TRBV29-1 and TRBJ2-1; TRBD2 aligns across 7 bases. The CDR3 is 13 amino acids. J was trimmed by 2 bases and V by 4 bases; bases with no gene match: 2. The germline CDR1 and CDR2 sequences are SQVTM and ANQGSEA. CDR3 residues: CSVGGRAYNEQFF. The CDR3 region has the DNA TGCAGCGTTGGGGGGAGGGCCTACAATGAGCAGTTCTTC.